A selection of T cell receptor beta chains follows, all from one sample in a study of blood T cells in healthy people across ages. In TCRdb, the 5' RACE reads were re-called with MiXCR into one record per CDR3 protein. The table shows roughly 730,000 distinct CDR3 sequences, with about 61% occurring only once. Sequencing input: blood. The receptors stem from a man aged 35-49 years in good health. Each CDR3 is given with its conserved first and last residue. D genes are given only for firm matches. Only some rows state a clone size, as once, few, many or a class for expanded clones.

TRBJ2-1 | TRBD2 | once | TRBV7-9 | CASSTGGTHQRAFF | TGTGCCAGCAGTACGGGGGGGACCCATCAGAGGGCGTTCTTC
TRBJ1-2 | - | - | TRBV6-1 | CASSKEVQGGYSRGYTF | TGTGCCAGCAGTAAGGAGGTTCAGGGTGGTTATTCACGTGGCTACACCTTC
TRBJ2-3 | TRBD1 | - | TRBV4-1 | CASSQQIPRGQGAADTQYF | TGCGCCAGCAGCCAACAAATCCCCCGGGGACAGGGGGCGGCAGATACGCAGTATTTT
TRBJ2-7 | - | - | TRBV7-2 | CASSQRAGDHLRSYEQYF | TGCGCCAGCAGCCAAAGGGCAGGGGACCATCTTAGATCCTACGAGCAGTACTTC
TRBJ2-7 | TRBD1 | - | TRBV20-1 | CSASGDRVGPYEQYF | TGCAGTGCTAGTGGGGACAGGGTTGGCCCCTACGAGCAGTACTTC
TRBJ2-4 | - | - | TRBV20-1 | CSARDLTAFFKNIQYF | TGCAGTGCTAGAGATTTGACGGCATTCTTCAAAAACATTCAGTACTTC
TRBJ2-7 | - | - | TRBV27 | CAAGSLYEQYF | TGTGCAGCGGGCAGCCTCTACGAGCAGTACTTC
TRBJ1-5 | - | - | TRBV19 | CASSTLGGDQPQHF | TGTGCCAGTAGTACCCTCGGGGGGGATCAGCCCCAGCATTTT
TRBJ2-1 | - | - | TRBV9 | CASSVGGRVSQSSYNEQFF | TGTGCCAGCAGCGTAGGTGGAAGGGTTTCGCAAAGCTCCTACAATGAGCAGTTCTTC
TRBJ2-5 | - | - | TRBV7-2 | CASSLDRSVSLGEQYF | TGTGCCAGCAGCTTAGATCGGAGCGTGTCACTGGGAGAGCAGTACTTC
TRBJ2-7 | - | - | TRBV20-1 | CSARYREGPTYEQYF | TGCAGTGCTCGCTACAGGGAAGGCCCTACCTACGAGCAGTACTTC
TRBJ1-1 | - | - | TRBV14 | CASSPDGYGTEAFF | TGTGCCAGCAGCCCGGACGGGTACGGCACTGAAGCTTTCTTT
TRBJ1-1 | TRBD1 | - | TRBV5-1 | CASSLEDRRAFF | TGCGCCAGCAGCTTGGAGGACAGGCGGGCTTTCTTT
TRBJ2-7 | TRBD1 | - | TRBV29-1 | CSVEWTGGINYEQYF | TGCAGCGTTGAATGGACAGGGGGCATAAACTACGAGCAGTACTTC
TRBJ2-5 | - | few | TRBV3-1 | CASSQDLSGGETQYF | TGTGCCAGCAGCCAAGATCTGTCCGGCGGAGAGACCCAGTACTTC
TRBJ1-4 | - | - | TRBV9 | CASSVPGGEKLFF | TGTGCCAGCAGCGTTCCGGGAGGGGAAAAACTGTTTTTT
TRBJ2-4 | TRBD2 | few | TRBV7-2 | CASSLATSTSGSSKNIQYF | TGTGCCAGCAGCTTAGCCACCTCGACTAGCGGGAGTTCCAAAAACATTCAGTACTTC
TRBJ1-5 | - | - | TRBV7-9 | CASGGSNQPQHF | TGTGCCAGCGGCGGTAGCAATCAGCCCCAGCATTTT
TRBJ2-7 | - | - | TRBV3-1 | CASSQSGLNEQYF | TGTGCCAGCAGCCAATCCGGGTTAAACGAGCAGTACTTC
TRBJ2-3 | TRBD2 | - | TRBV7-2 | CASSLLLAGGVRYTDTQYF | TGTGCCAGCAGCTTATTACTAGCGGGAGGGGTGAGATACACAGATACGCAGTATTTT
TRBJ1-4 | - | few | TRBV11-2 | CASSLRQPALGKLFF | TGTGCCAGCAGCTTGAGACAGCCGGCGTTGGGAAAACTGTTTTTT
TRBJ2-3 | - | few | TRBV20-1 | CSSLGGGNPSTDTQYF | TGCAGTTCTCTAGGTGGGGGGAATCCTAGCACAGATACGCAGTATTTT
TRBJ2-6 | - | few | TRBV21-1 | CASSKARAGTILSGANVLTF | TGTGCCAGCAGCAAAGCAAGGGCAGGGACCATCCTCTCTGGGGCCAACGTCCTGACTTTC
TRBJ2-1 | - | - | TRBV20-1 | CSARHSEQFF | TGCAGTGCTAGACACAGTGAGCAGTTCTTC
TRBJ2-3 | TRBD2 | - | TRBV24-1 | CATSEGLADTDTQYF | TGTGCCACCAGTGAAGGACTAGCGGACACAGATACGCAGTATTTT
TRBJ1-6 | - | - | TRBV7-9 | CASSPGRQDSPPHF | TGTGCCAGCAGCCCCGGCCGACAGGATTCACCCCCCCACTTT
TRBJ1-2 | - | - | TRBV24-1 | CATSDLSWGYTF | TGTGCCACCAGTGATCTATCCTGGGGCTACACCTTC
TRBJ2-1 | - | - | TRBV7-3 | CASSLNVYPYNEQFF | TGTGCCAGCAGCTTAAATGTCTACCCCTACAATGAGCAGTTCTTC
TRBJ2-5 | TRBD1 | - | TRBV20-1 | CSAAPGQGRPATQYF | TGCAGTGCAGCACCGGGACAGGGGAGACCGGCGACCCAGTACTTC
TRBJ2-3 | - | - | TRBV15 | CATSRDVPQELSTDTQYF | TGTGCCACCAGCAGAGATGTCCCCCAGGAACTAAGCACAGATACGCAGTATTTT
TRBJ1-1 | - | - | TRBV29-1 | CSVAWTDDTEAFF | TGCAGCGTGGCCTGGACAGACGACACTGAAGCTTTCTTT
TRBJ2-3 | TRBD2 | - | TRBV4-1 | CASSQEGVWGSGSTDTQYF | TGCGCCAGCAGCCAAGAGGGCGTTTGGGGTAGCGGGAGCACAGATACGCAGTATTTT
TRBJ2-3 | - | - | TRBV4-2 | CASSQVFGAATDTQYF | TGTGCCAGCAGCCAAGTTTTCGGAGCAGCGACAGATACGCAGTATTTT
TRBJ1-4 | TRBD1 | - | TRBV15 | CATSRTDRAERKLFF | TGTGCCACCAGCAGAACCGACAGGGCGGAGCGAAAACTGTTTTTT
TRBJ1-2 | TRBD1 | - | TRBV29-1 | CSVDPGQGGTTNYGYTF | TGCAGCGTGGATCCGGGACAGGGGGGCACAACTAACTATGGCTACACCTTC
TRBJ2-1 | TRBD1 | - | TRBV12-3/TRBV12-4 | CASSSARQGEGSEQFF | TGTGCCAGCAGTTCCGCCCGACAGGGAGAGGGAAGTGAGCAGTTCTTC
TRBJ1-2 | - | many | TRBV11-2 | CASSQDLHGYGYTF | TGTGCCAGCAGCCAGGACTTGCATGGCTATGGCTACACCTTC
TRBJ1-6 | - | - | TRBV7-2 | CASSIKRQTYNSPLHF | TGTGCCAGCAGCATTAAGAGACAGACCTATAATTCACCCCTCCACTTT
TRBJ1-2 | TRBD1 | once | TRBV4-1 | CASSQDGTGVQYGYTF | TGCGCCAGCAGCCAAGATGGGACAGGGGTACAGTATGGCTACACCTTC
TRBJ1-1 | - | - | TRBV6-6 | CASSYRGDEAFF | TGTGCCAGCAGTTACCGGGGGGATGAAGCTTTCTTT
TRBJ2-5 | - | - | TRBV10-2 | CASSGGDNGRETQYF | TGCGCCAGCAGTGGAGGGGACAACGGGCGAGAGACCCAGTACTTC
TRBJ2-1 | - | - | TRBV4-3 | CASSQDWGREQFF | TGCGCCAGCAGCCAAGATTGGGGTCGTGAGCAGTTCTTC
TRBJ2-6 | - | - | TRBV11-3 | CASGRSSGANVLTF | TGTGCCAGTGGACGGAGCTCTGGGGCCAACGTCCTGACTTTC
TRBJ2-1 | TRBD2 | few | TRBV7-2 | CASSPGLADNEQFF | TGTGCCAGCAGCCCAGGACTAGCGGACAATGAGCAGTTCTTC
TRBJ1-2 | TRBD1 | - | TRBV20-1 | CSASQRQGVGGYTF | TGCAGTGCTAGCCAACGACAGGGCGTAGGTGGCTATACCTTC
TRBJ2-7 | TRBD1 | - | TRBV6-2/TRBV6-3 | CASKHAGTAAYEQYF | TGTGCCAGCAAACACGCCGGGACAGCCGCCTACGAGCAGTACTTC
TRBJ1-2 | TRBD1 | few | TRBV7-2 | CASSARQGFYGYTF | TGTGCCAGCAGCGCGAGACAGGGCTTCTATGGCTACACCTTC
TRBJ2-5 | - | few | TRBV29-1 | CSVVPSEETQYF | TGCAGCGTTGTCCCCAGCGAAGAGACCCAGTACTTC
TRBJ1-5 | - | - | TRBV10-2 | CASSVSINQPQHF | TGCGCCAGCAGTGTCTCTATAAATCAGCCCCAGCATTTT
TRBJ2-7 | - | - | TRBV12-3/TRBV12-4 | CASSFGGYNEQYF | TGTGCCAGCAGTTTCGGGGGCTACAATGAGCAGTACTTC